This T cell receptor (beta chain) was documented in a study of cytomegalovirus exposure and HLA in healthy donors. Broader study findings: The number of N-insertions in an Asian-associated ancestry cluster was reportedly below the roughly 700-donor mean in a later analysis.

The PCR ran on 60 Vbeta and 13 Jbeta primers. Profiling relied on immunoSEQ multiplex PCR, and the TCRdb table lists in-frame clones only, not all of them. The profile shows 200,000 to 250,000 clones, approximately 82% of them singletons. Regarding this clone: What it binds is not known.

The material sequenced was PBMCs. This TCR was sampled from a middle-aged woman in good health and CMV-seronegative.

The CDR3 reads CASSVDPRGSDNEQFF. In DNA form, the CDR3 reads TGTGCCAGCAGCGTAGATCCGAGGGGGTCCGACAATGAGCAGTTCTTC. The V and J genes are TRBV9 and TRBJ2-1; D might be TRBD1 (6 bases). V gave up 0 bases and J gave up 5 bases, with 15 bases separating them. CDR3 length: 16 residues. From germline, CDR1 is SGDLS and CDR2 YYNGEE.